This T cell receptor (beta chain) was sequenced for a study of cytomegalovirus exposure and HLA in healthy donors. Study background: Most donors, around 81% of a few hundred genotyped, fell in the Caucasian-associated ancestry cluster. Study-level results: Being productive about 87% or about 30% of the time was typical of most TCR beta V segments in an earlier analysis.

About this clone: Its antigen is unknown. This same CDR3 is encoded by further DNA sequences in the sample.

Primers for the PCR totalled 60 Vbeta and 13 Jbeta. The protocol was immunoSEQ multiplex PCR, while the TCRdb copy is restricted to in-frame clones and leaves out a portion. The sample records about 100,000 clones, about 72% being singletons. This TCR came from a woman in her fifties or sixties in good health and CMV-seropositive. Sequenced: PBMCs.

The CDR3 DNA is TGCGCCAGCAGCTTAGGGACTAGCGGGAGCGAGCAGTACTTC. This translates into CASSLGTSGSEQYF. The rearrangement uses TRBV5-1 and TRBJ2-7, with 14 positions matching TRBD2. Germline CDR1 SGHRS, CDR2 YFSETQ. The trim removed 2 bases at V and 6 bases at J, leaving 1 base unmatched. The CDR3 contains 14 residues.